One sample yielded the 19 T cell receptor beta chains listed below, sequenced in a study of control samples from healthy donors and cancer patients. Sequencing used immunoSEQ multiplex PCR; TCRdb keeps in-frame clones, though not all of them. The repertoire holds roughly 150,000 clones, with 90% to 95% as singletons. The material sequenced was blood. The receptors come from a woman aged 25 to 39 in good health.

V and J are TRBV12-3 or TRBV12-4 and TRBJ1-2; 7 nucleotides align to TRBD1. J gave up 3 bases and V 7 bases, and 2 bases lay outside the gene matches. The CDR3 has 12 residues. The CDR3 spells CASTRGDYGYTF. The CDR3 nucleotides read TGTGCCAGCACCAGGGGGGACTATGGCTACACCTTC.

This chain links TRBV7-2 with TRBJ2-1, with TRBD2 matching over 11 bases. CDR1 SGHTA and CDR2 FQGNSA come from the germline V gene. J lost 5 bases, V lost 4 bases, and 4 bases had no gene match. The CDR3 consists of 15 residues. The CDR3 loop reads CASSWGLAVNNEQFF. CDR3 DNA sequence: TGTGCCAGCAGCTGGGGACTAGCGGTGAACAATGAGCAGTTCTTC. The whole variable domain, filled in from reference TRBV7-2 and TRBJ2-1, reads GAGVSQSPSNKVTEKGKDVELRCDPISGHTALYWYRQSLGQGLEFLIYFQGNSAPDKSGLPSDRFSAERTGGSVSTLTIQRTQQEDSAVYLCASSWGLAVNNEQFFGPGTRLTVL.

This chain uses TRBV28 with TRBJ1-3; no clear D gene. The CDR3 has 17 amino acids. Germline V gene lookup returns CDR1 MDHEN and CDR2 SYDVKM. V dropped 3 bases and J dropped 0 bases, with 15 bases sitting between them. The CDR3, as DNA: TGTGCCAGCAGTTTCTCCGAGACCCTTCCCTCTGGAAACACCATATATTTT. It encodes CASSFSETLPSGNTIYF. The whole variable domain, filled in from reference TRBV28 and TRBJ1-3, reads DVKVTQSSRYLVKRTGEKVFLECVQDMDHENMFWYRQDPGLGLRLIYFSYDVKMKEKGDIPEGYSVSREKKERFSLILESASTNQTSMYLCASSFSETLPSGNTIYFGEGSWLTVV.

This clone was counted between two and nine times. This chain connects TRBV6-6 to TRBJ2-7; D not certain. V lost 0 bases, J lost 5 bases, and 2 bases lay in between. This CDR3 is built from 11 residues. The germline V gene has CDR1 MNHNY and CDR2 SVGAGI (reference sequence). The DNA of the CDR3 is TGTGCCAGCAGTTACTCAAACGAGCAGTACTTC. Translated: CASSYSNEQYF.

As for this clone: Distinct nucleotide sequences in the sample also encode this CDR3. The genes are TRBV5-4 and TRBJ1-2, with 7 bases aligning to TRBD1. In germline, CDR1 is SGHNT, CDR2 YYREEE (reference sequence). This CDR3 is 13 amino acids long. The J segment lost 3 bases and the V segment lost 4 bases, leaving 3 bases of the junction unmatched. CDR3 nucleotide sequence: TGTGCCAGCAGCCCCGACAGGGACTATGGCTACACCTTC. It codes for CASSPDRDYGYTF. Filled out from reference TRBV5-4 and TRBJ1-2, the complete variable domain reads ETGVTQSPTHLIKTRGQQVTLRCSSQSGHNTVSWYQQALGQGPQFIFQYYREEENGRGNFPPRFSGLQFPNYSSELNVNALELDDSALYLCASSPDRDYGYTFGSGTRLTVV.

The chain recombines TRBV9 with TRBJ2-3; 12 bases are a match to TRBD2. Germline V gene sequence: CDR1 SGDLS, CDR2 YYNGEE. This CDR3 comprises 16 residues. V lost 1 base, J lost 4 bases, and 4 bases stayed unmatched. The CDR3 DNA sequence: TGTGCCAGCAGCGTACTAGCGGGAGGGAGGGCAGATACGCAGTATTTT. Protein sequence: CASSVLAGGRADTQYF.

The rearrangement uses TRBV27 and TRBJ1-2, with D possibly TRBD1 on 5 matching bases. The length of the CDR3 is 14 residues. Trimming cost V 8 bases and J 7 bases, with 20 bases left between them. Germline values: CDR1 MNHEY, CDR2 SMNVEV (reference sequence). The CDR3 spells CASGIPGLPFGYTF. DNA of the CDR3: TGTGCCAGCGGGATCCCGGGACTCCCTTTTGGCTACACCTTC.

The gene calls are TRBV12-3 or TRBV12-4 and TRBJ2-2; possible D gene TRBD1, 5 bases. With 8 bases removed from V and 5 bases from J, the gap between germline ends came to 12 bases. This CDR3 spans 13 amino acids. The CDR3 sequence: CASSAQGTGELFF. The CDR3, as DNA: TGTGCCAGCTCAGCCCAGGGAACCGGGGAGCTGTTTTTT.

The J gene is TRBJ2-2, the V gene TRBV6-2 or TRBV6-3; D gene uncertain. V lost 2 bases, J lost 3 bases, and 4 bases lay in between. This CDR3 is built from 13 residues. Germline V lookup: CDR1 MNHEY, CDR2 SVGEGT. CDR3 region: CASSYDDTGELFF. The DNA for the CDR3 is TGTGCCAGCAGTTACGATGACACCGGGGAGCTGTTTTTT.

V is TRBV24-1 and J is TRBJ1-1, with D perhaps matching TRBD1 (6 bases). V dropped 0 bases and J dropped 6 bases, with 25 bases sitting between them. CDR3 length equals 19 residues. CDR1 KGHDR and CDR2 SFDVKD come from the germline V gene. This CDR3 is CATSDLRAGEVCLSAEAFF. The CDR3, as DNA: TGTGCCACCAGTGATTTGAGGGCAGGGGAAGTTTGTCTAAGCGCTGAAGCTTTCTTT.

This chain's CDR3 is CASSLWRSTDTQYF. The CDR3 DNA reads as TGTGCCAGCAGCTTGTGGCGAAGCACAGATACGCAGTATTTT. The chain couples TRBV5-6 to TRBJ2-3; no firm D call. The CDR3 has 14 amino acids. Per the germline V gene, CDR1 is SGHDT and CDR2 is YYEEEE. V was cut by 1 base and J by 0 bases, with 6 bases left in between. The full variable domain, its missing parts supplied by reference TRBV5-6 and TRBJ2-3, is DAGVTQSPTHLIKTRGQQVTLRCSPKSGHDTVSWYQQALGQGPQFIFQYYEEEERQRGNFPDRFSGHQFPNYSSELNVNALLLGDSALYLCASSLWRSTDTQYFGPGTRLTVL.

The genes are TRBV5-6 and TRBJ1-2; weak D call: TRBD1 (6 bases). The CDR3 runs to 14 residues. Germline CDR1 reads SGHDT; CDR2 reads YYEEEE. V lost 3 bases and J lost 5, with 14 bases in between. CDR3 in amino acids: CASSWWAGEYGYTF. The CDR3 DNA is TGTGCCAGCAGCTGGTGGGCAGGGGAATATGGCTACACCTTC.

The CDR3 DNA sequence: TGTGCCAGCAGCCTGGGGGGAAATTCACCCCTCCACTTT. Its protein is CASSLGGNSPLHF. J is TRBJ1-6 and V is TRBV5-6, with D perhaps TRBD1 (5 bases). The CDR3 spans 13 residues. V was clipped by 4 bases and J by 7 bases, with 9 bases between them. Germline V gene lookup returns CDR1 SGHDT and CDR2 YYEEEE.

This chain connects TRBV7-9 to TRBJ2-5; D not resolved. V lost 5 bases, J lost 5 bases, and 9 bases lay in between. This CDR3 spans 12 amino acids. Germline V gives CDR1 SEHNR, CDR2 FQNEAQ (reference sequence). CDR3: CASSQSLETQYF. CDR3 DNA sequence: TGTGCCAGCAGCCAGAGTTTGGAGACCCAGTACTTC.

The chain links TRBV2 to TRBJ1-5; D may be TRBD1 (5 bases). The germline V gene encodes CDR1 SNHLY and CDR2 FYNNEI. The CDR3 is 15 amino acids. Trimming removed 6 bases at V and 2 bases at J, with 14 bases between. The CDR3 loop is CASRGALSGNQPQHF. For the CDR3, the DNA is TGTGCCAGCAGAGGGGCCCTCAGCGGCAATCAGCCCCAGCATTTT.

The rearrangement uses TRBV28 and TRBJ2-7; 8 bases map to TRBD1. There are 21 residues in the CDR3. Germline V gene sequence: CDR1 MDHEN, CDR2 SYDVKM. Germline trimming cut 1 base from V and 5 bases from J; bases unmatched to any gene: 25. CDR3 sequence (DNA): TGTGCCAGCAGTTTATATGACAGGGGAGATGGGCCAGCCATGGAGGACCACGAGCAGTACTTC. Protein product: CASSLYDRGDGPAMEDHEQYF.

The V call is TRBV24-1, the J call TRBJ1-5; a possible D gene is TRBD1 (6 bases). Trimming took 3 bases from V and 5 from J, leaving 13 bases between them. Germline loops: CDR1 KGHDR, CDR2 SFDVKD. This CDR3 spans 15 amino acids. In DNA form, the CDR3 reads TGTGCCACCAGTGATCCAGGGGAGGGGGATCAGCCCCAGCATTTT. It is translated as CATSDPGEGDQPQHF.

V and J are TRBV5-4 and TRBJ2-1; TRBD2 aligns across 8 bases. CDR1 and CDR2 from the germline V gene are SGHNT and YYREEE (reference sequence). Trimming removed 2 bases from V and 8 bases from J; junction bases left unmatched: 0. This CDR3 is 12 amino acids long. Written as DNA, the CDR3 is TGTGCCAGCAGCTTACTAGCGGATGAGCAGTTCTTC. Protein: CASSLLADEQFF.

The DNA of the CDR3 is TGTGCCAGCAGCCAAGGGAACAGGCACTTTGAGTCCTACGAGCAGTACTTC. Translated, it gives CASSQGNRHFESYEQYF. The chain combines TRBV14 with TRBJ2-7; the D gene is possibly TRBD1 (5 bases). CDR1 is SGHDN, CDR2 FVKESK, per germline. The CDR3 runs to 17 residues. V gave up 1 base and J gave up 1 base, with 17 bases separating them.